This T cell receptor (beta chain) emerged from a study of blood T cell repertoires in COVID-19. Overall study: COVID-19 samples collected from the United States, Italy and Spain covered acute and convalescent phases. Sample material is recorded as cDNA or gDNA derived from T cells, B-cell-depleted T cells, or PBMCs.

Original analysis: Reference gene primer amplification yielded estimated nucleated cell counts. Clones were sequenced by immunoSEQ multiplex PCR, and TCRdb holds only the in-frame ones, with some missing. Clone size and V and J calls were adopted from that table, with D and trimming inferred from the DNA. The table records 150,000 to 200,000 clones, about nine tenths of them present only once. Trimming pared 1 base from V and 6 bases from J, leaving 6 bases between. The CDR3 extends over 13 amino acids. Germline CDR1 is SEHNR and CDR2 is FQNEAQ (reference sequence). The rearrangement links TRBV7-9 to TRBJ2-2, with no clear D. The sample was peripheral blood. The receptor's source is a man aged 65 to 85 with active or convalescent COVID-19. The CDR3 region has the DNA TGTGCCAGCAGCTTAGGGGCCTCCGGGGAGCTGTTTTTT. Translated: CASSLGASGELFF. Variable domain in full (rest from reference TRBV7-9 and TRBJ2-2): DTGVSQNPRHKITKRGQNVTFRCDPISEHNRLYWYRQTLGQGPEFLTYFQNEAQLEKSRLLSDRFSAERPKGSFSTLEIQRTEQGDSAMYLCASSLGASGELFFGEGSRLTVL.